This T cell receptor (beta chain) was documented in a study of shared clonotypes between healthy human individuals. The wider study: Donors, aged 18 to 49, were a couple of women and a few men. General study findings and limits: Larger estimated richness was generally seen in naive subsets than in memory subsets.

A note on this clone: The antigen remains unidentified.

At deep level, the assay was performed. Assay: immunoSEQ multiplex PCR; the TCRdb copy retains only in-frame clones and omits some. The sample gives a few million clones, around 93% of which show up once; around 1.8% is in the top ten. Germline-derived CDR1 and CDR2 are SQVTM and ANQGSEA. The CDR3 totals 14 residues. V lost 5 bases to trimming and J lost 6 bases; unmatched junction nucleotides: 6. Terminally differentiated effector memory CD45RA+ cells were excluded from the naive CD8 cells, which were CD45RO-negative and positively selected for CCR7. Healthy and HIV-negative, the adult donors had no recent acute infections or vaccinations.

This clonotype was sampled from a man aged 18 to 30 in good health. Some clones in this sample may be carry-over from other donors' samples. The chain combines TRBV29-1 with TRBJ2-7, with 14 bases lining up with TRBD2. Material for sequencing was naive CD8+ T cells from PBMCs. CDR3 residues: CSVWTSGRFGEQYF. The CDR3 region has the DNA TGCAGCGTTTGGACTAGCGGGAGGTTTGGCGAGCAGTACTTC.